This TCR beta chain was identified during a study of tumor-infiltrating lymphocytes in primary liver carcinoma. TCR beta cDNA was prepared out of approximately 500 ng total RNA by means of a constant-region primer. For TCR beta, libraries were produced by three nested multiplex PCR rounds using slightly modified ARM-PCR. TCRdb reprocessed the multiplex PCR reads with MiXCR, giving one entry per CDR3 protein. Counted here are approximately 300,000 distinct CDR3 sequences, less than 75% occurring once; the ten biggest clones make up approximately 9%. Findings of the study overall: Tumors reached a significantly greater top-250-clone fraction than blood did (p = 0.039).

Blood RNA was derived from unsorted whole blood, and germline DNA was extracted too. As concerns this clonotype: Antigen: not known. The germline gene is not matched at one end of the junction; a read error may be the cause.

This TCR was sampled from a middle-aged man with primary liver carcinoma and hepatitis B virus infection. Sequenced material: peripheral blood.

The CDR3 coding sequence is TGCGCCAGCTGCTTGGGACAGGGGACGGAGACCCAGTACTTC. This translates into CASCLGQGTETQYF. This chain uses TRBV5-1 with TRBJ2-5; 10 bases match TRBD1. Germline values: CDR1 SGHRS, CDR2 YFSETQ. The length of the CDR3 is 14 residues. The full variable domain, its missing parts supplied by reference TRBV5-1 and TRBJ2-5, is KAGVTQTPRYLIKTRGQQVTLSCSPISGHRSVSWYQQTPGQGLQFLFEYFSETQRNKGNFPGRFSGRQFSNSRSEMNVSTLELGDSALYLCASCLGQGTETQYFGPGTRLLVL.